These 26 T cell receptor beta chains were all obtained from the same sample, sequenced in a study of blood T cell repertoires in COVID-19. The table came from immunoSEQ multiplex PCR; TCRdb's copy has only in-frame clones and leaves some out. The data hold some 250,000 clones, with around 84% observed a single time. Sequenced sample: peripheral blood. The receptors were gathered from a man in his fifties or sixties with acute or convalescent COVID-19.

V gene TRBV6-2 or TRBV6-3 combines with J gene TRBJ2-7; D is undetermined. V lost 4 bases, J lost 8 bases, and 9 bases lay in between. CDR1 and CDR2 from the germline V gene are MNHEY and SVGEGT. This CDR3 region has 11 residues. CDR3 region: CASSSQRKQYF. The DNA of the CDR3 is TGTGCCAGCAGTTCCCAGCGAAAGCAGTACTTC.

The rearrangement links TRBV3-1 (or the pseudogene TRBV3-2) to TRBJ1-1; 7 bases fit TRBD1. CDR3 length: 15 amino acids. Germline V CDR1 and CDR2: LGHDT, YNNKEL (reference sequence). Trimming cost V 5 bases and J 5 bases; bases outside gene matches: 11. This chain's CDR3 is CASSFYRGGGTEAFF. DNA for the CDR3: TGTGCCAGCAGCTTTTACAGGGGCGGAGGGACTGAAGCTTTCTTT.

The chain carries TRBV11-2 and TRBJ2-3; 7 positions match TRBD2. V lost 6 bases and J lost 2; bases outside the gene matches: 2. Germline V gene lookup returns CDR1 SGHAT and CDR2 FQNNGV. The CDR3 contains 13 residues. The CDR3: CASRRGSTDTQYF. The DNA for the CDR3 is TGTGCCAGCAGGCGGGGGTCCACAGATACGCAGTATTTT. Full variable domain (missing parts from reference TRBV11-2 and TRBJ2-3): EAGVAQSPRYKIIEKRQSVAFWCNPISGHATLYWYQQILGQGPKLLIQFQNNGVVDDSQLPKDRFSAERLKGVDSTLKIQPAKLEDSAVYLCASRRGSTDTQYFGPGTRLTVL.

This clone was counted only a few times. The V call is TRBV7-9, the J call TRBJ2-5; tentative D call: TRBD2 (5 bases). Germline-derived CDR1 and CDR2 are SEHNR and FQNEAQ (reference sequence). The CDR3 extends over 14 amino acids. Between the trimmed V and J ends, which lost 4 bases and 2 bases, there was a span of 11 bases. CDR3 sequence reads: CASSWRGQQETQYF. DNA for the CDR3: TGTGCCAGCAGCTGGAGAGGGCAGCAAGAGACCCAGTACTTC. Full variable domain (remainder filled in from reference TRBV7-9 and TRBJ2-5): DTGVSQNPRHKITKRGQNVTFRCDPISEHNRLYWYRQTLGQGPEFLTYFQNEAQLEKSRLLSDRFSAERPKGSFSTLEIQRTEQGDSAMYLCASSWRGQQETQYFGPGTRLLVL.

Written as DNA, the CDR3 is TGCGCCAGCAGGGTAACAGGGGTGGAATTCGATGAGCAGTTCTTC. This gives the protein CASRVTGVEFDEQFF. The chain uses TRBV5-1 and TRBJ2-1; TRBD1 matches at 7 bases. V was clipped by 5 bases and J by 8 bases; unmatched bases: 13. This CDR3 is built from 15 residues. Germline V gene sequence: CDR1 SGHRS, CDR2 YFSETQ.

CDR3 nucleotide sequence: TGCGCCAGCAGCGAGACTAGCGGGGCCTACAATGAGCAGTTCTTC. This gives the protein CASSETSGAYNEQFF. V and J are TRBV5-1 and TRBJ2-1; 11 bases align to TRBD2. The germline V gene encodes CDR1 SGHRS and CDR2 YFSETQ. With 4 bases clipped from V and 2 bases from J, the junction kept 2 bases outside the gene matches. This CDR3 is built from 15 residues. The complete variable domain, with remaining parts taken from reference TRBV5-1 and TRBJ2-1, reads KAGVTQTPRYLIKTRGQQVTLSCSPISGHRSVSWYQQTPGQGLQFLFEYFSETQRNKGNFPGRFSGRQFSNSRSEMNVSTLELGDSALYLCASSETSGAYNEQFFGPGTRLTVL.

The chain has TRBV7-2 and TRBJ1-2, with TRBD1 as a possible D gene (6 bases). This CDR3 contains 16 residues. V lost 2 bases to trimming and J lost 3 bases, with 16 bases between them. CDR1 and CDR2 from the germline V gene are SGHTA and FQGNSA. The chain's CDR3 is CASSLNSMGTYYGYTF. DNA of the CDR3: TGTGCCAGCAGCTTAAATAGTATGGGGACATACTATGGCTACACCTTC.

The J gene is TRBJ1-2, the V gene TRBV19, with 9 bases lining up with TRBD1. The CDR3 has 15 amino acids. V lost 5 bases to trimming and J lost 3 bases; unmatched junction nucleotides: 7. Germline V gene sequence: CDR1 LNHDA, CDR2 SQIVND (reference sequence). CDR3 DNA: TGTGCCAGTAGTTCCCGGGACAGGGTGTACTATGGCTACACCTTC. Its translation: CASSSRDRVYYGYTF.

The chain combines TRBV7-9 with TRBJ1-3; D not resolved. The germline V and J ends were trimmed by 8 bases and 1 base, with 15 bases remaining between them. This CDR3 is built from 15 residues. Germline CDR1 SEHNR, CDR2 FQNEAQ (reference sequence). The CDR3 DNA follows: TGTGCCAGCGCACGACATTTCGCTTCTGGAAACACCATATATTTT. This encodes CASARHFASGNTIYF.

This clone appeared once. The CDR3: CASSPEGGQFNYGYTF. The CDR3 nucleotides read TGTGCCAGCAGCCCGGAGGGTGGACAATTCAACTATGGCTACACCTTC. This chain joins TRBV5-6 and TRBJ1-2; possibly TRBD1 for D (5 bases). Per the germline V gene, CDR1 is SGHDT and CDR2 is YYEEEE. V was clipped by 4 bases and J by 2 bases, with 18 bases between them. The CDR3 is 16 residues long.

Of note for this clone: Other DNA sequences within the sample encode an identical CDR3. The genes are TRBV18 and TRBJ2-7; the match to TRBD1 covers 7 bases. CDR1 is KGHSH and CDR2 is LQKENI in the germline V gene. J lost 2 bases, V lost 3 bases, and 4 bases had no gene match. The CDR3 covers 14 residues. The CDR3 sequence is CASSPPGQPYEQYF. DNA for the CDR3: TGTGCCAGCTCACCGCCGGGACAGCCCTACGAGCAGTACTTC.

V is TRBV5-4 and J is TRBJ2-6; 12 bases are a match to TRBD1. The germline gives CDR1 SGHNT, CDR2 YYREEE (reference sequence). V dropped 5 bases and J dropped 3; count of bases not matched to a gene: 6. This CDR3 spans 17 amino acids. The chain's CDR3 is CASSWGTGGYGANVLTF. CDR3 coding DNA: TGTGCCAGCAGTTGGGGGACAGGGGGCTATGGGGCCAACGTCCTGACTTTC.

The chain joins TRBV7-8 to TRBJ2-7; D gene ambiguous. CDR3 length: 12 residues. V shed 5 bases and J shed 5 bases, with 10 bases lying between them. The V gene's germline CDR1 is SGHVS and CDR2 FQNEAQ. The CDR3 loop reads CASSPLANEQYF. The CDR3 region has the DNA TGTGCCAGCAGCCCCCTGGCCAACGAGCAGTACTTC.

The chain joins TRBV7-8 to TRBJ2-1; no definite D call. Germline CDR1 is SGHVS and CDR2 is FQNEAQ. There are 15 residues in the CDR3. Deletions cut 11 bases from V and 1 base from J, with 18 bases between. The CDR3 reads CASAPTRSSYNEQFF. The CDR3 DNA is TGTGCCTCGGCCCCCACGAGGAGTTCCTACAATGAGCAGTTCTTC.

This clone occurred a few times. Here the CDR3 DNA reads TGCGCCAGCAGTGAGCAGGGAAGCTATGGCTACACCTTC. Encoded protein: CASSEQGSYGYTF. The chain recombines TRBV10-1 with TRBJ1-2; perhaps TRBD1 as D (5 bases). V shed 2 bases and J shed 4 bases, with 8 bases lying between them. Germline-derived CDR1 and CDR2 are WNHNN and SYGVQD (reference sequence). The CDR3 is made up of 13 amino acids.

A word on this clone: This CDR3 is also generated by other DNA sequences in the sample. V usage is TRBV7-6 and J usage is TRBJ2-5, with 14 bases fitting TRBD2. V trimming: 1 base; J trimming: 5 bases; junction bases outside the gene matches: 0. The germline CDR1 and CDR2 sequences are SGHVS and FNYEAQ. This CDR3 has 15 amino acids. CDR3 sequence: CASSLGTSGRETQYF. The CDR3 DNA is TGTGCCAGCAGCTTAGGGACTAGCGGGAGGGAGACCCAGTACTTC.

CDR3: CASSPGTGAGRETQYF. CDR3 bases: TGTGCCAGCTCACCAGGGACAGGGGCCGGGCGAGAGACCCAGTACTTC. The chain couples TRBV18 to TRBJ2-5, with TRBD1 matching over 10 bases. Losses at the gene ends were 2 bases for V and 4 bases for J; bases not matched to a gene: 7. The CDR3 loop spans 16 amino acids. The germline V gene has CDR1 KGHSH and CDR2 LQKENI.

J is TRBJ1-2 and V is TRBV4-1; a weak D match, TRBD1 (5 bases). Germline V lookup: CDR1 MGHRA, CDR2 YSYEKL. The CDR3 length is 15 residues. Trimming took 4 bases from V and 1 from J, leaving 13 bases between them. In nucleotides, the CDR3 is TGCGCCAGCAGCCTCCCCTGGGGCAGTAACTATGGCTACACCTTC. It specifies CASSLPWGSNYGYTF.

The chain carries TRBV7-2 and TRBJ2-7, with 8 bases that match TRBD1. The CDR3 spans 17 residues. V gave up 3 bases and J gave up 6 bases; unmatched junction bases: 16. Germline CDR1 and CDR2: SGHTA and FQGNSA. CDR3 in DNA: TGTGCCAGCAGCTTTTCGTCTATTGGGCAGGGGGCGGTCGAGCAGTACTTC. Its translation is CASSFSSIGQGAVEQYF.

This clone was seen a single time. The chain couples TRBV14 to TRBJ2-5, with 8 bases matching TRBD2. CDR3 length equals 12 residues. Germline-derived CDR1 and CDR2 are SGHDN and FVKESK. V dropped 7 bases and J dropped 7; count of bases not matched to a gene: 5. The CDR3 nucleotides read TGTGCCAGCACCCCCGGGGGGGGGACCCAGTACTTC. Translating gives CASTPGGGTQYF.

The chain links TRBV5-4 to TRBJ1-6, with D tentatively TRBD1 (5 bases). The CDR3 runs to 16 residues. Trimming pared 4 bases from V and 4 bases from J, leaving 15 bases between. The germline gives CDR1 SGHNT, CDR2 YYREEE (reference sequence). The CDR3 here is CASSPGWEGYNSPLHF. DNA of the CDR3: TGTGCCAGCAGCCCGGGATGGGAGGGGTATAATTCACCCCTCCACTTT.

The chain has TRBV3-1 (or the pseudogene TRBV3-2) and TRBJ2-7; 9 nucleotides line up with TRBD2. With V trimmed by 0 bases and J by 0 bases, 9 bases remained unmatched. There are 18 residues in the CDR3. CDR1 and CDR2 from the germline V gene are LGHDT and YNNKEL (reference sequence). CDR3 sequence (DNA): TGTGCCAGCAGCCAAGATAGAGAGCGGGGGGCCCCCTCCTACGAGCAGTACTTC. This gives the protein CASSQDRERGAPSYEQYF.

The chain combines TRBV4-1 with TRBJ2-2; 8 bases align to TRBD2. Germline values: CDR1 MGHRA, CDR2 YSYEKL. The CDR3 runs 18 residues. V lost 4 bases to trimming and J lost 7 bases; unmatched junction nucleotides: 17. The CDR3 protein is CASSPLGTSGQRGGELFF. The CDR3 DNA is TGCGCCAGCAGCCCCCTGGGTACTAGCGGACAAAGGGGCGGGGAGCTGTTTTTT.

Only a few counts were recorded for this clone. The gene calls are TRBV10-2 and TRBJ1-3; TRBD1 might be the D (5 bases). V was pared by 8 bases and J by 3 bases, with 14 bases between. The germline gives CDR1 WSHSY, CDR2 SAAADI. The CDR3 spans 14 residues. Here the CDR3 DNA reads TGCGCCAGCGGGAGGGGACTGGATGGAAACACCATATATTTT. Protein sequence: CASGRGLDGNTIYF.

This chain joins TRBV19 and TRBJ1-5; 7 nucleotides match TRBD1. The CDR3 spans 16 residues. The J segment lost 0 bases and the V segment lost 5 bases, leaving 7 bases of the junction unmatched. The V gene's germline CDR1 is LNHDA and CDR2 SQIVND (reference sequence). DNA of the CDR3: TGTGCCAGTAGTCTGACGACAGGGTATAGCAATCAGCCCCAGCATTTT. It specifies CASSLTTGYSNQPQHF.

The genes are TRBV12-5 and TRBJ1-2; 8 bases are a match to TRBD1. Looked up from germline, CDR1 is LGHNT and CDR2 is FRNRAP. Trimming removed 1 base from V and 4 bases from J; junction bases left unmatched: 8. This CDR3 contains 16 residues. The CDR3 region is CASGLGGQGAGYGYTF. In nucleotides, the CDR3 is TGTGCTAGTGGTTTGGGTGGGCAGGGGGCCGGCTATGGCTACACCTTC.